This TCR beta chain was sequenced in a study of control samples from healthy donors and cancer patients. TCRdb's copy holds only in-frame clones and misses some; the assay was immunoSEQ multiplex PCR. The data show under 60,000 clones, 94% seen once. V was pared by 5 bases and J by 7 bases, with 11 bases between. CDR1 is SEHNR, CDR2 FQNEAQ, per germline (reference sequence). The CDR3 is 13 residues long. Sequences were obtained from blood. This receptor was identified in a man aged 30 to 45 in good health. This chain links TRBV7-9 with TRBJ2-2, with D unclear. The CDR3 DNA follows: TGTGCCAGCAGCCCGCCCCTTAACGGGGAGCTGTTTTTT. The encoded protein is CASSPPLNGELFF. The full variable domain, its missing parts supplied by reference TRBV7-9 and TRBJ2-2, is DTGVSQNPRHKITKRGQNVTFRCDPISEHNRLYWYRQTLGQGPEFLTYFQNEAQLEKSRLLSDRFSAERPKGSFSTLEIQRTEQGDSAMYLCASSPPLNGELFFGEGSRLTVL.